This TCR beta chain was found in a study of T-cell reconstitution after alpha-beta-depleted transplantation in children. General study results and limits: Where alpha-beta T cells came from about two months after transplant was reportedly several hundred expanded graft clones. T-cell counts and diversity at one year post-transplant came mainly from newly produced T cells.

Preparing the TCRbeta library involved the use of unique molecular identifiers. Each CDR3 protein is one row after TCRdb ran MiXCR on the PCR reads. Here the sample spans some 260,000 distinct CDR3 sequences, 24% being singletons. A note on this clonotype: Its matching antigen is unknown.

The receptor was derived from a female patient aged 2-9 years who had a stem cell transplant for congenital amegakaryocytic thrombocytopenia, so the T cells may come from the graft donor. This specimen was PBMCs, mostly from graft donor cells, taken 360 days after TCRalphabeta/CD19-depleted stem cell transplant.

This chain's CDR3 is CASSQLPLGTRNNEQFF. The DNA for the CDR3 is TGCGCCAGCAGCCAACTACCCCTCGGGACTAGGAACAATGAGCAGTTCTTC. The V call is TRBV4-1, the J call TRBJ2-1; TRBD2 matches 8 bases. Germline values: CDR1 MGHRA, CDR2 YSYEKL. Trimming at V came to 2 bases and at J to 5 bases, leaving 11 bases not matched to a gene. This CDR3 comprises 17 residues.